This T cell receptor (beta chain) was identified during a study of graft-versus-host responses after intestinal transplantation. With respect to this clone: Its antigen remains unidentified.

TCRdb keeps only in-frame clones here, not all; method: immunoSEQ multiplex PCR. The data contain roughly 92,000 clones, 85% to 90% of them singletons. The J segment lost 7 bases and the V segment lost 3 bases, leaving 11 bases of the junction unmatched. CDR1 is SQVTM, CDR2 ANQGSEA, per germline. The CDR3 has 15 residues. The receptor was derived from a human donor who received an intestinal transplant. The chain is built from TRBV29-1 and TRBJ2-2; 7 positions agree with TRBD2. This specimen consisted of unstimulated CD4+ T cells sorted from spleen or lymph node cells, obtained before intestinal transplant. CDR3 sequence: CSVDWGRGGGGELFF. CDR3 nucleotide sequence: TGCAGCGTTGACTGGGGGAGGGGCGGTGGCGGGGAGCTGTTTTTT.